These T cell receptor beta chains were read from a single sample in a study of cytomegalovirus exposure and HLA in healthy donors. Data came from immunoSEQ multiplex PCR; TCRdb stores just in-frame clones and leaves some out. The repertoire has more than 75,000 clones, over 80% of them found once; the top ten carry roughly 2.2%. The source material was PBMCs. The receptors were gathered from a man between 18 and 29 years old in good health and CMV-seronegative. Each CDR3 is given with its conserved first and last residue. D genes are given only for firm matches.

D: NA
J: TRBJ1-5
V: TRBV19
CDR3: CASSIPGVKPQHF

D: NA
J: TRBJ1-2
V: TRBV7-9
CDR3: CASSRLQGGYTF

D: TRBD1
J: TRBJ2-2
V: TRBV2
CDR3: CASSRDRVNTGELFF

D: NA
J: TRBJ1-3
V: TRBV21-1
CDR3: CASLQGQGGNTIYF

D: TRBD1
J: TRBJ2-2
V: TRBV6-6
CDR3: CASSYEGQSTGELFF

D: NA
J: TRBJ2-7
V: TRBV2
CDR3: CASSLGGSQYEQYF

D: TRBD1
J: TRBJ1-4
V: TRBV19
CDR3: CASSPPRGRPTNEKLFF

D: NA
J: TRBJ1-4
V: TRBV2
CDR3: CASKDGRSEKLFF

D: NA
J: TRBJ2-3
V: TRBV19
CDR3: CASSISSADTQYF

D: TRBD1
J: TRBJ1-5
V: TRBV5-1
CDR3: CASSPTGGQPQHF

D: NA
J: NA
V: TRBV4-2
CDR3: CASSPRSRASSYEQYF

D: TRBD2
J: NA
V: TRBV28
CDR3: CASSLRLAEDYEQYF

D: TRBD1
J: TRBJ2-2
V: TRBV4-3
CDR3: CASSHRRGTGMMFF

D: NA
J: TRBJ1-2
V: TRBV7-9
CDR3: CASSHLYYGYTF

D: TRBD2
J: TRBJ2-3
V: TRBV6-4
CDR3: CASRGRSWEGKADTQYF

D: NA
J: TRBJ2-5
V: TRBV29-1
CDR3: CSAARLDSETQYF

D: TRBD2
J: TRBJ2-1
V: TRBV15
CDR3: CATSLGGRAYNEQFF

D: TRBD2
J: TRBJ2-7
V: TRBV28
CDR3: CASGLAGAKSYEQYF

D: TRBD2
J: TRBJ2-3
V: TRBV4-1
CDR3: CASSRLAGTTDTQYF

D: NA
J: TRBJ2-3
V: TRBV5-1
CDR3: CASSLEGRQGLITDTQYF

D: TRBD1
J: TRBJ2-7
V: TRBV5-4
CDR3: CASSRTGGDYEQYF

D: NA
J: TRBJ2-7
V: TRBV9
CDR3: CASSVAGNPIYEQYF

D: TRBD1
J: TRBJ2-1
V: TRBV6-5
CDR3: CASSYSGTGISEQFF

D: NA
J: TRBJ1-2
V: TRBV20-1
CDR3: CSASTYTF

D: TRBD1
J: TRBJ2-5
V: TRBV4-3
CDR3: CASSQEGTGVLETQYF

D: NA
J: NA
V: TRBV28
CDR3: CASRQTASYEQYF

D: NA
J: TRBJ2-1
V: TRBV5-5
CDR3: CASSWRDNEQFF

D: NA
J: TRBJ2-1
V: TRBV18
CDR3: CASSLRITDNEQFF

D: NA
J: TRBJ2-6
V: TRBV6-1
CDR3: CASSVQVASGANVLTF

D: NA
J: TRBJ1-2
V: TRBV7-2
CDR3: CASSFVGGRIANYGYTF

D: NA
J: TRBJ2-1
V: TRBV29-1
CDR3: CSVRRGADNEQFF

D: TRBD1
J: TRBJ2-7
V: TRBV14
CDR3: CASFRTGLHEQYF

D: TRBD1
J: TRBJ1-1
V: TRBV27
CDR3: CASKKRQGRNTEAFF

D: TRBD1
J: TRBJ1-1
V: TRBV5-1
CDR3: CASSSQGGSTEAFF

D: NA
J: TRBJ1-4
V: TRBV11-2
CDR3: CASSSLAATNEKLFF

D: NA
J: TRBJ2-7
V: TRBV28
CDR3: CASRQDHYEQYF

D: TRBD1
J: TRBJ1-2
V: TRBV23-1
CDR3: CASSRRAGQGGGYTF